This record looks at one T cell receptor beta chain sequence and its context. The source of the sample is a study of response to subunit inactivated influenza vaccine. TCRdb called the RT-PCR reads again in MiXCR, with one record for every CDR3 protein. Of about half a million distinct CDR3 sequences in the sample, 9.5% to 12% are singletons; the top ten hold around 12%. V was clipped by 6 bases and J by 0 bases; unmatched bases: 5. This CDR3 has 15 residues. Germline loops: CDR1 WSHSY, CDR2 SAAADI. The sequenced sample was PBMCs from blood, obtained 40 to 50 days after vaccination. This receptor was taken from a man between 50 and 59 years old who received an inactivated influenza vaccine. This chain joins TRBV10-2 and TRBJ2-7, with 10 bases that match TRBD2. The CDR3 sequence: CASRQSGGASYEQYF. Written as DNA, the CDR3 is TGCGCCAGCAGACAAAGCGGGGGGGCCTCCTACGAGCAGTACTTC.